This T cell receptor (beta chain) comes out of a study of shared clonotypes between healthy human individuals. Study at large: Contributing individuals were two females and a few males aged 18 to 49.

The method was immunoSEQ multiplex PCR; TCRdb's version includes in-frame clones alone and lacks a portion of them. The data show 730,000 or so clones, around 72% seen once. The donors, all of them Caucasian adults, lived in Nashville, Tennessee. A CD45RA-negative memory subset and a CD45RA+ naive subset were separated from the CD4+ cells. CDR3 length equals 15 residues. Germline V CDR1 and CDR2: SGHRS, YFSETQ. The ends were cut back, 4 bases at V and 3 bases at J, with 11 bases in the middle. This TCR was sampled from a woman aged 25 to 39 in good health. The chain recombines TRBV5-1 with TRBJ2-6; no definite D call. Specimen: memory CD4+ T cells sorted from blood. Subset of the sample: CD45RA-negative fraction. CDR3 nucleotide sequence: TGCGCCAGCAGCCCCCCTGTTGATGGGGCCAACGTCCTGACTTTC. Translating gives CASSPPVDGANVLTF.